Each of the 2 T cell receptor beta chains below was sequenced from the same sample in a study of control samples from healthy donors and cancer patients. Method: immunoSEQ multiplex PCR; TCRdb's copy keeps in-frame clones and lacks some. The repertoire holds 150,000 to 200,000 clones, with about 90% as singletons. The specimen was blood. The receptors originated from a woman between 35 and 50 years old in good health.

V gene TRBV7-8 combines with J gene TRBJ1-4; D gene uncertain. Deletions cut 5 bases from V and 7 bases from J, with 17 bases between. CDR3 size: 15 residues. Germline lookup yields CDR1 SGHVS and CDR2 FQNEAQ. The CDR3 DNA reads TGTGCCAGCAGCCCCCGACGGGAAATCAGTGAAAAACTGTTTTTT. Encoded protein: CASSPRREISEKLFF.

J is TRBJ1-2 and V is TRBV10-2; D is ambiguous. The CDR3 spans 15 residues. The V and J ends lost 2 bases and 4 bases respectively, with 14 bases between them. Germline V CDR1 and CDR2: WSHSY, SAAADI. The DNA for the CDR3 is TGCGCCAGCAGTGAGGATCTAGGTTTAGGCTATGGCTACACCTTC. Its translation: CASSEDLGLGYGYTF.